This T cell receptor beta chain originates from a study of blood T cell repertoires in COVID-19. Overall study context: Sites across the United States, Italy and Spain contributed samples from acute and convalescent COVID-19. Nucleic acid was either cDNA or gDNA, and it came from T cells, B-cell-depleted T cells, or PBMCs.

As processed by the authors: Cell counts per sample came from amplifying reference gene primers. Measured with immunoSEQ multiplex PCR; TCRdb has only the in-frame clones, and not every one. V and J calls and clone size follow that table, whereas D and trimming were derived from the DNA. This sample has about 520,000 clones, with around 85% found just once. The sequenced material came from peripheral blood. The TCR comes from a human donor in a cohort sampled during active COVID-19.

The CDR3 region has the DNA TGTGCCTGGAGTAGGGGGACAAGGGGATCATCGCCCCAGCATTTT. Amino acid sequence: CAWSRGTRGSSPQHF. The rearrangement joins TRBV30 to TRBJ1-5; maybe TRBD1 (6 bases). Trimming removed 2 bases from V and 9 bases from J, with 20 bases in between. CDR1 is GTSNPN, CDR2 SVGIG, per germline (reference sequence). CDR3 length equals 15 residues. Complete variable domain (other parts from reference TRBV30 and TRBJ1-5): SQTIHQWPATLVQPVGSPLSLECTVEGTSNPNLYWYRQAAGRGLQLLFYSVGIGQISSEVPQNLSASRPQDRQFILSSKKLLLSDSGFYLCAWSRGTRGSSPQHFGDGTRLSIL.